This T cell receptor (beta chain) was sequenced during a study of T cell changes during pregnancy in multiple sclerosis. The data were produced by immunoSEQ multiplex PCR, yet TCRdb's version contains in-frame clones alone and is incomplete. The table shows 39,000 or so clones, with about 94% occurring only once. The CDR3 has 16 amino acids. Unmatched junction bases numbered 7, after V lost 2 bases and J lost 2 bases. Germline CDR1 reads SGHRS; CDR2 reads YFSETQ. The source of this sequence is a female donor with multiple sclerosis, enrolled in a pregnancy study. The input for sequencing was CD8+ T cells from peripheral blood mononuclear cells, taken in the third trimester of pregnancy. The chain employs TRBV5-1 and TRBJ2-5, with 9 bases aligning to TRBD2. The CDR3 reads CASSFPPSGVQETQYF. In DNA form, the CDR3 reads TGCGCCAGCAGCTTTCCTCCTAGCGGGGTTCAAGAGACCCAGTACTTC.